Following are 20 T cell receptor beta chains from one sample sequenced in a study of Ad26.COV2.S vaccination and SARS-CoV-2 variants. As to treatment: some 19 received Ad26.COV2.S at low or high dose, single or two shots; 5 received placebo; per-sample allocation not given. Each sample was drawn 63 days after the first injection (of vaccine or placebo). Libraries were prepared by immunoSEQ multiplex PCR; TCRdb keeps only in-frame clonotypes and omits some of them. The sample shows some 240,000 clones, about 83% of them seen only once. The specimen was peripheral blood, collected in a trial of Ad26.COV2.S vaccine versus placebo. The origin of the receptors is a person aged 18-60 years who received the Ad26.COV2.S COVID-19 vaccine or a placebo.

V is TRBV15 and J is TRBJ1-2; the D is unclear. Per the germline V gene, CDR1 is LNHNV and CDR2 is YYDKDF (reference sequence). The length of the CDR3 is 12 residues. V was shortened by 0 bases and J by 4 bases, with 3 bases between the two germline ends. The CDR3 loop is CATSRDGYGYTF. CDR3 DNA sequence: TGTGCCACCAGCAGAGATGGCTATGGCTACACCTTC.

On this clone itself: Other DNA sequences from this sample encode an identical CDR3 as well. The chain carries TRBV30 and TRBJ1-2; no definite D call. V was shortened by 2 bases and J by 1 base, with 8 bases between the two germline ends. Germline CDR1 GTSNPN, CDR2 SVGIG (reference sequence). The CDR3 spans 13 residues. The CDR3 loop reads CAWSLGINYGYTF. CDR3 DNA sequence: TGTGCCTGGAGTCTGGGAATTAACTATGGCTACACCTTC.

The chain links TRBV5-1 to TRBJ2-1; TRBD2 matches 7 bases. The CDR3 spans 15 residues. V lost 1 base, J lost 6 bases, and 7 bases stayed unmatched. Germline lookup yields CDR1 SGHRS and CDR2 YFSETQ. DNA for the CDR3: TGCGCCAGCAGCTTGAGTTGGGGGGGACCCAATGAGCAGTTCTTC. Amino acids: CASSLSWGGPNEQFF. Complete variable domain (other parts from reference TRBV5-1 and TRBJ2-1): KAGVTQTPRYLIKTRGQQVTLSCSPISGHRSVSWYQQTPGQGLQFLFEYFSETQRNKGNFPGRFSGRQFSNSRSEMNVSTLELGDSALYLCASSLSWGGPNEQFFGPGTRLTVL.

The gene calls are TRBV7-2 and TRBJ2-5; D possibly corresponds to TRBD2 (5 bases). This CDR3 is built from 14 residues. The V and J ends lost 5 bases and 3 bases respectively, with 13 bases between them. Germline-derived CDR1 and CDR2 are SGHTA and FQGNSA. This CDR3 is CASSLSGLKETQYF. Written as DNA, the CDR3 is TGTGCCAGCAGCCTGAGCGGTTTAAAAGAGACCCAGTACTTC.

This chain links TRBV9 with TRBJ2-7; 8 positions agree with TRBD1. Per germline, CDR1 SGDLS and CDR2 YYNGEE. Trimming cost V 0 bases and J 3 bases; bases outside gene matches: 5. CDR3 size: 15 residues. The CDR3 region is CASSVGTGYLYEQYF. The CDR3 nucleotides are TGTGCCAGCAGCGTAGGGACAGGGTACCTCTACGAGCAGTACTTC.

CDR3 sequence (DNA): TGTGCCAGCAGTGAAGGACATGAAGGCTACACCTTC. It encodes CASSEGHEGYTF. This chain uses TRBV2 with TRBJ1-2, with D unresolved. CDR3 length equals 12 residues. V shed 1 base and J shed 8 bases, with 8 bases lying between them. From germline, CDR1 is SNHLY and CDR2 FYNNEI.

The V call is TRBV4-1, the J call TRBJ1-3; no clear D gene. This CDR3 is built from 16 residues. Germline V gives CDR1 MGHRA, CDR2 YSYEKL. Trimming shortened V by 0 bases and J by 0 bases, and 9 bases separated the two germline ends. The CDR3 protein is CASSQDRAGSGNTIYF. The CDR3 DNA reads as TGCGCCAGCAGCCAAGATCGGGCAGGCTCTGGAAACACCATATATTTT.

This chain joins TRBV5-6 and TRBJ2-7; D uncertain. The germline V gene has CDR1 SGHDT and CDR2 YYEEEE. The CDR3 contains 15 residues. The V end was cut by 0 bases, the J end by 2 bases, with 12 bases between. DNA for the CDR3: TGTGCCAGCAGCTTGGCCACGACTTCTACCTACGAGCAGTACTTC. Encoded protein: CASSLATTSTYEQYF.

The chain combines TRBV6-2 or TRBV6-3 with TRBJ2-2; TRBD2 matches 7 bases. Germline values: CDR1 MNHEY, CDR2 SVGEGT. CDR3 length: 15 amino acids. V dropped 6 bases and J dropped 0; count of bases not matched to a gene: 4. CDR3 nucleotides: TGTGCCAGCAGCTCTAGCGGACCGAACACCGGGGAGCTGTTTTTT. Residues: CASSSSGPNTGELFF.

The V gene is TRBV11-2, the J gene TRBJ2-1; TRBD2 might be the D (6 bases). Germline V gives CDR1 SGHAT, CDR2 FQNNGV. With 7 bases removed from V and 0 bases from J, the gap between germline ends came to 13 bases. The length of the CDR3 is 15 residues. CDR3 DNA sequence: TGTGCCAGCATCCCGACTAGAGGCTCCTACAATGAGCAGTTCTTC. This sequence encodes CASIPTRGSYNEQFF. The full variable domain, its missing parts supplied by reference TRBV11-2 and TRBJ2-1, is EAGVAQSPRYKIIEKRQSVAFWCNPISGHATLYWYQQILGQGPKLLIQFQNNGVVDDSQLPKDRFSAERLKGVDSTLKIQPAKLEDSAVYLCASIPTRGSYNEQFFGPGTRLTVL.

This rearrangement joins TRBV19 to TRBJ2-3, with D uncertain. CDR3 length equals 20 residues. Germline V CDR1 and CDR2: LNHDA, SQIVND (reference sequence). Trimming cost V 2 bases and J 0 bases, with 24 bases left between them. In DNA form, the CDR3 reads TGTGCCAGTAGTATACGAAATAGCCAACCCTCTATTTTTAGCACAGATACGCAGTATTTT. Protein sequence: CASSIRNSQPSIFSTDTQYF.

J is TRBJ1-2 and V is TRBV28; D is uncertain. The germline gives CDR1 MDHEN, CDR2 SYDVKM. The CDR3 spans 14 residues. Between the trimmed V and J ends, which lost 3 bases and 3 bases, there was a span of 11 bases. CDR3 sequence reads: CASSFRVSDYGYTF. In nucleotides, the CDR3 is TGTGCCAGCAGTTTCCGAGTTTCGGACTATGGCTACACCTTC.

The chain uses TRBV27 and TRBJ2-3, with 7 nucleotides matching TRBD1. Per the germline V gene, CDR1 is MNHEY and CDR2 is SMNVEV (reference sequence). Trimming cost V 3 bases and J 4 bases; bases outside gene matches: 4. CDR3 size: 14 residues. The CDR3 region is CASSFYRGSDTQYF. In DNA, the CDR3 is TGTGCCAGCAGTTTCTACAGGGGATCAGATACGCAGTATTTT.

The CDR3 coding sequence is TGCGCCAGCAGCCAGTATTTCGGGACAGGGCCCCGAGGGAGTGGGGCCAACGTCCTGACTTTC. Protein: CASSQYFGTGPRGSGANVLTF. The chain joins TRBV4-1 to TRBJ2-6; 9 bases align to TRBD1. The CDR3 is 21 residues long. V lost 3 bases and J lost 3; bases outside the gene matches: 18. Germline-derived CDR1 and CDR2 are MGHRA and YSYEKL.

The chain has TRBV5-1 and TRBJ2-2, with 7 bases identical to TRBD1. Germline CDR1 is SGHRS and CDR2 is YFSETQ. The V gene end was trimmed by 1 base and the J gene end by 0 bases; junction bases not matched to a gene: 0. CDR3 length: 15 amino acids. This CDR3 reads CASSLTGANTGELFF. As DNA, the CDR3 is TGCGCCAGCAGCTTGACAGGGGCGAACACCGGGGAGCTGTTTTTT.

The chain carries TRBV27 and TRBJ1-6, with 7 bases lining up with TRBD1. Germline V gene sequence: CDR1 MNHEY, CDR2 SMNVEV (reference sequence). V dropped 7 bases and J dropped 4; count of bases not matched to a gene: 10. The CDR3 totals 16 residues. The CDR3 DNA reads TGTGCCAGCAAAAAGGACACAGGGGTTTATAATTCACCCCTCCACTTT. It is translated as CASKKDTGVYNSPLHF.

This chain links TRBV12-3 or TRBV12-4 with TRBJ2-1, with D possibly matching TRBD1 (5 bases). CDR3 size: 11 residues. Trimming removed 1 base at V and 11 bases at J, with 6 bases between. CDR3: CASSLVGQQFF. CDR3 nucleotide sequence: TGTGCCAGCAGTTTAGTGGGGCAGCAGTTCTTC.

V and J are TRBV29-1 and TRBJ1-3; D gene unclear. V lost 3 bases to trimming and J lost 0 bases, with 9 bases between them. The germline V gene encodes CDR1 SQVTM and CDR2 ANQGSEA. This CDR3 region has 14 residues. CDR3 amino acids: CSVDRGSSGNTIYF. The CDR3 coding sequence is TGCAGCGTTGACAGAGGCAGCTCTGGAAACACCATATATTTT.

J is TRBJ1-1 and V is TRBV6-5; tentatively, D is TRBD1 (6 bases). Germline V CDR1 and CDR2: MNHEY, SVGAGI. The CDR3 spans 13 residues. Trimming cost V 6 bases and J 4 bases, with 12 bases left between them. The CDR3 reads CASRKQGLTEAFF. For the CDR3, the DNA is TGTGCCAGCAGGAAACAGGGTCTCACTGAAGCTTTCTTT.

CDR3 amino acids: CAWSGWTGKDTQYF. The CDR3 DNA is TGTGCCTGGAGTGGCTGGACAGGGAAAGATACGCAGTATTTT. The chain links TRBV30 to TRBJ2-3; the match to TRBD1 covers 8 bases. V was pared by 1 base and J by 5 bases, with 5 bases of the junction left unmatched. CDR1 and CDR2 from the germline V gene are GTSNPN and SVGIG (reference sequence). The CDR3 runs to 14 residues.